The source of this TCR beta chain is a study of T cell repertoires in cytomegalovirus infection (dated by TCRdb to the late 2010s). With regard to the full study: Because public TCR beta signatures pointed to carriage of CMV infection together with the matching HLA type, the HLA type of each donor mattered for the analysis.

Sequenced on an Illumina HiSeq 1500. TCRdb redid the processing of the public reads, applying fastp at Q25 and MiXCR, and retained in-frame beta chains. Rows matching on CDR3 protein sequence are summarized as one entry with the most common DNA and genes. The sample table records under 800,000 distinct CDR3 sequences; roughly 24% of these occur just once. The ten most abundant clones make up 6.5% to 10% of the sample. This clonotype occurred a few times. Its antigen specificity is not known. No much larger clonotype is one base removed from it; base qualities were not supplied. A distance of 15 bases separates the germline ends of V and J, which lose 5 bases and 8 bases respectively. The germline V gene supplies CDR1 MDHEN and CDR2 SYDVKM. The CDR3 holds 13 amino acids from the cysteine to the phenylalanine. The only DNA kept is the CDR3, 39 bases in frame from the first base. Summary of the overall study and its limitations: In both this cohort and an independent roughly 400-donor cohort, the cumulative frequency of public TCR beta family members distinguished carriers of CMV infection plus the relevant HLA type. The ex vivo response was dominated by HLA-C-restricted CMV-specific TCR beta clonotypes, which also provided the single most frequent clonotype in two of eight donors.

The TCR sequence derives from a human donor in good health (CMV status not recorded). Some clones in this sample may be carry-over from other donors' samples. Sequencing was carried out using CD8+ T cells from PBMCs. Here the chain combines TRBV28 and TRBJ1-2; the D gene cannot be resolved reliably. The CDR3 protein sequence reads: CASSALGTLGYTF. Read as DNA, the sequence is TGTGCCAGCAGTGCCTTGGGTACACTGGGCTACACCTTC.